Reported below is one TCR beta chain. Antigen specificity is unknown. The data derive from a study of T-cell reconstitution after alpha-beta-depleted transplantation in children. Study-wide results and limits: The origin of alpha-beta T cells about two months after transplant was reportedly several hundred expanded graft clones. High day-60 TCRbeta diversity in some patients came from surviving recipient T cells and thymic progenitors. T-cell numbers and diversity one year post-transplant derived largely from freshly generated T cells.

Germline V lookup: CDR1 MNHEY, CDR2 SMNVEV (reference sequence). The CDR3 is 20 residues long. V was pared by 0 bases and J by 2 bases, with 11 bases of the junction left unmatched. Molecular barcoding with unique molecular identifiers was used for the TCRbeta library. TCRdb ran MiXCR on the PCR reads and lists one entry per CDR3 protein. The top ten hold around 15% of the sample, which has about 97,000 distinct CDR3 sequences, 7% to 8% seen once. This chain joins TRBV27 and TRBJ2-1; 12 bases agree with TRBD2. The TCR sequence derives from a boy aged 2-15 years with acute lymphoblastic leukemia, due to receive a stem cell transplant. Source: PBMCs, taken before TCRalphabeta/CD19-depleted stem cell transplant. CDR3 coding DNA: TGTGCCAGCAGTTTATCGAGGGCTAGCGGGGGGGCGGTCCCCTACAATGAGCAGTTCTTC. This translates into CASSLSRASGGAVPYNEQFF.